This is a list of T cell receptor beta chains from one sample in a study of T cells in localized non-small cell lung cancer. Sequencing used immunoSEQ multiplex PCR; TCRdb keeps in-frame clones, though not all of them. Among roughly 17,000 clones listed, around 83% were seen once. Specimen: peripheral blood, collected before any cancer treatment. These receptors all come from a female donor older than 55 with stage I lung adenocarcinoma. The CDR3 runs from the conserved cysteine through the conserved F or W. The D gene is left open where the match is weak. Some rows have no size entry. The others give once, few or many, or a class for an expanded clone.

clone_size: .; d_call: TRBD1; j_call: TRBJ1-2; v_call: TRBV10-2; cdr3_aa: CASRLTGGVSGYTF; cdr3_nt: TGCGCCAGCAGGCTGACAGGGGGCGTGAGTGGCTACACCTTC
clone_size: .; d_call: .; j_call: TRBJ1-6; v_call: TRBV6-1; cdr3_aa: CASSVTTANSPLHF; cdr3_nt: TGTGCCAGCAGTGTGACTACCGCAAATTCACCCCTCCACTTT
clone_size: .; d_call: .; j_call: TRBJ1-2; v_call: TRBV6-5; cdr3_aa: CASSYAGIGGYTF; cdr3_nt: TGTGCCAGCAGTTACGCAGGGATCGGTGGCTACACCTTC
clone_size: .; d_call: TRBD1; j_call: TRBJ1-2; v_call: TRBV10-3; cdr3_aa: CAIKGQGRGYGYTF; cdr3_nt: TGTGCCATCAAGGGACAGGGAAGGGGATATGGCTACACCTTC
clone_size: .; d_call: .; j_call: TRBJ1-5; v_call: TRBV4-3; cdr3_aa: CASSLGRGSGNQPQHF; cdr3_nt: TGCGCCAGCAGCCTCGGCCGGGGATCGGGCAATCAGCCCCAGCATTTT
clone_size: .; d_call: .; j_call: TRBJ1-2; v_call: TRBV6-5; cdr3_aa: CASSYSSGTVSSGYTF; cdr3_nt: TGTGCCAGCAGTTACTCGTCCGGGACGGTGTCCTCTGGCTACACCTTC
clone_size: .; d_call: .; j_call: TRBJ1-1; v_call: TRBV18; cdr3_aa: CASSQMSFAGNTEAFF; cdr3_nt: TGTGCCAGCTCACAGATGAGTTTTGCTGGGAACACTGAAGCTTTCTTT
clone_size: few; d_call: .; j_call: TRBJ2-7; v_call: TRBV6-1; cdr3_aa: CASSASGYEQYF; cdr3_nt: TGTGCCAGCAGTGCATCAGGCTACGAGCAGTACTTC
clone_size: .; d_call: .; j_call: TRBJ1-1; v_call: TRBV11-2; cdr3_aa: CASSHLNTEAFF; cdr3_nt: TGTGCCAGCAGCCACTTGAACACTGAAGCTTTCTTT
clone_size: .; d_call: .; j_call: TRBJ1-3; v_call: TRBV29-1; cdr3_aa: CSVELGAGNTIYF; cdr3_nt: TGCAGCGTTGAACTGGGGGCAGGAAACACCATATATTTT
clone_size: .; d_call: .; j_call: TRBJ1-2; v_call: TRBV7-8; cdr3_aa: CASSLVGGTNYGYTF; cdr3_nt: TGTGCCAGCAGCTTAGTGGGCGGTACTAACTATGGCTACACCTTC
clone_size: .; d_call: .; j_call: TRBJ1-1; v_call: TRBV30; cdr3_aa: CAWKITQGGTEAFF; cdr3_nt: TGTGCCTGGAAGATCACGCAGGGAGGGACTGAAGCTTTCTTT
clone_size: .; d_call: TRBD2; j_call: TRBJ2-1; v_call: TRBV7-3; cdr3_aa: CASSPLAGGSPGKYNEQFF; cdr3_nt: TGTGCCAGCAGCCCTTTAGCGGGGGGGTCGCCAGGGAAATACAATGAGCAGTTCTTC
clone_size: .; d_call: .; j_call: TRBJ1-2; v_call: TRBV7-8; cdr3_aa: CASSPQVLTNYGYTF; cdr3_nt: TGTGCCAGCAGCCCACAGGTCCTAACTAACTATGGCTACACCTTC
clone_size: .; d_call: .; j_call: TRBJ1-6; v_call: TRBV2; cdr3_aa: CASTPGQYSPLHF; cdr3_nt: TGTGCCAGCACACCGGGACAATATTCACCCCTCCACTTT
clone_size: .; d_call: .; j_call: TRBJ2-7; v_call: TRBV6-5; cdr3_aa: CASSSGRPTDEQYF; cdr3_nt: TGTGCCAGCAGTTCGGGACGCCCCACGGACGAGCAGTACTTC
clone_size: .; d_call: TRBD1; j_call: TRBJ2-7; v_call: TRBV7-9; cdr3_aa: CASSGTGVGIYEQYF; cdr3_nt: TGTGCCAGCAGCGGAACAGGGGTGGGGATCTACGAGCAGTACTTC
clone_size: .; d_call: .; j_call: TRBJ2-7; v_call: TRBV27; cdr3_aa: CASSFSVGYEQYF; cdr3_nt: TGTGCCAGCAGTTTCTCCGTCGGCTACGAGCAGTACTTC
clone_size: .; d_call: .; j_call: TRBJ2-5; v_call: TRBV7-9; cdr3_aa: CASSSRQQETQYF; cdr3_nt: TGTGCCAGCAGCTCACGACAGCAAGAGACCCAGTACTTC
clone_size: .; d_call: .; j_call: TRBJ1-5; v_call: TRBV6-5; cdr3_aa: CASSYSGVSNQPQHF; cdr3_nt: TGTGCCAGCAGTTACTCGGGGGTTAGCAATCAGCCCCAGCATTTT
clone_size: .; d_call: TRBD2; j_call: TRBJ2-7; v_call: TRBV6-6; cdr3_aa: CASSYSGGGADEQYF; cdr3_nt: TGTGCCAGCAGTTACTCAGGCGGGGGGGCCGACGAGCAGTACTTC
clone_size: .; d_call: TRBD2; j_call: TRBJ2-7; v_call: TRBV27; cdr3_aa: CASSPGGDPYEQYF; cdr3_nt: TGTGCCAGCAGTCCTGGGGGGGACCCGTACGAGCAGTACTTC
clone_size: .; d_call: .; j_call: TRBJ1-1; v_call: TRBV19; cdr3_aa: CASLPGWDTEAFF; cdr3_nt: TGTGCCAGCCTTCCAGGGTGGGACACTGAAGCTTTCTTT
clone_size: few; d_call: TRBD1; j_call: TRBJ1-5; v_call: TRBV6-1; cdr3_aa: CASSERTGGNQPQHF; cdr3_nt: TGTGCCAGCAGTGAACGGACAGGTGGGAATCAGCCCCAGCATTTT
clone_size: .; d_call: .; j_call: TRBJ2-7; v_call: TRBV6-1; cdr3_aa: CASRRAGSAYEQYF; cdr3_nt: TGTGCCAGCAGGAGAGCGGGTTCAGCCTACGAGCAGTACTTC
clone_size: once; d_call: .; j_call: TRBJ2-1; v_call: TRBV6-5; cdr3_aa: CASSYGRGGDEQFF; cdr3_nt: TGTGCCAGCAGTTACGGCAGGGGAGGCGATGAGCAGTTCTTC
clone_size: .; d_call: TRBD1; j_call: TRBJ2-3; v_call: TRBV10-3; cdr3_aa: CAISDNSGGVTDTQYF; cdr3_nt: TGTGCCATCAGTGACAACTCAGGGGGCGTGACAGATACGCAGTATTTT
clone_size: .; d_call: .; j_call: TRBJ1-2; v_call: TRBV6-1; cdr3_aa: CASQRAPNYGYTF; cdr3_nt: TGTGCCAGCCAGAGAGCTCCTAACTATGGCTACACCTTC
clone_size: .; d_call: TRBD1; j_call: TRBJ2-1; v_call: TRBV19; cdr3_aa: CASTRTGGQNEQFF; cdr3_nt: TGTGCCAGTACTCGGACAGGGGGCCAGAATGAGCAGTTCTTC
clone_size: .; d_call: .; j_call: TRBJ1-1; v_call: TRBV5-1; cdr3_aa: CASSPQSGGRLGAFF; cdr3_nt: TGCGCCAGCAGCCCCCAGTCGGGGGGACGACTAGGAGCTTTCTTT
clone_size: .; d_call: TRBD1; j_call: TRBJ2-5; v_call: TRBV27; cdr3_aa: CASSLVGQGGETQYF; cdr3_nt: TGTGCCAGCAGTTTAGTGGGACAGGGGGGAGAGACCCAGTACTTC
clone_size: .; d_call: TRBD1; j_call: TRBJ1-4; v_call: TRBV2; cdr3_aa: CASNRDSGNEKLFF; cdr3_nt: TGTGCCAGCAACCGGGACAGCGGGAACGAAAAACTGTTTTTT
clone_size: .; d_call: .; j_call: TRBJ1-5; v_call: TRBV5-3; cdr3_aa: CARSFYREISNQPQHF; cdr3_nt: TGTGCCAGAAGCTTTTACCGGGAAATTAGCAATCAGCCCCAGCATTTT
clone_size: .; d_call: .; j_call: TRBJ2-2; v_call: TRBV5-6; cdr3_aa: CASSPLSSNTGELFF; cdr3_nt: TGTGCCAGCAGCCCACTTAGTTCGAACACCGGGGAGCTGTTTTTT
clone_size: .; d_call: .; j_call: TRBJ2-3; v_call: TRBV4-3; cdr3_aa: CASSQDRNYLTSTDTQYF; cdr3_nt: TGCGCCAGCAGCCAAGATCGGAACTATCTAACTAGCACAGATACGCAGTATTTT
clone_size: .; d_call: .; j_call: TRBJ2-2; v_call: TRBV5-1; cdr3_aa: CASSLESALNTGELFF; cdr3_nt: TGCGCCAGCAGCTTGGAATCCGCGTTGAACACCGGGGAGCTGTTTTTT
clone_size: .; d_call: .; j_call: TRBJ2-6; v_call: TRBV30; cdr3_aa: CAWRRGRLGANVLTF; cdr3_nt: TGTGCCTGGCGCCGGGGGAGGCTTGGGGCCAACGTCCTGACTTTC
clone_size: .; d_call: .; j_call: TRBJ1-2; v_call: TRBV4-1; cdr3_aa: CASSQARTAGGGYTF; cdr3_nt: TGCGCCAGCAGCCAAGCCCGTACTGCCGGCGGCGGCTACACCTTC
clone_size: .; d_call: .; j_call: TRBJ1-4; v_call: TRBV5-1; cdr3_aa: CASRTDINEKLFF; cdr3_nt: TGCGCCAGCCGGACAGACATTAATGAAAAACTGTTTTTT
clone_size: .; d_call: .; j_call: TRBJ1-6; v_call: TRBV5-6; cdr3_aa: CASRPSVPSSYNSPLHF; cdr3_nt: TGTGCCAGCAGGCCGAGTGTTCCGAGCTCCTATAATTCACCCCTCCACTTT
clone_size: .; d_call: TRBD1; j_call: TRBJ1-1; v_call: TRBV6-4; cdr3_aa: CASSKDRGLMDTEAFF; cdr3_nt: TGTGCCAGCAGTAAGGACAGGGGGCTTATGGACACTGAAGCTTTCTTT
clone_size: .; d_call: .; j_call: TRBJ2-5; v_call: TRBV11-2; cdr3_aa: CASSSLLRDDQETQYF; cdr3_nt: TGTGCCAGCAGCTCACTACTCCGGGACGACCAAGAGACCCAGTACTTC
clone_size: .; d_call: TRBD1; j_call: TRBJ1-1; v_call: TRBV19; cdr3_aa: CASSGQGGDWAELAFF; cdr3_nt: TGTGCCAGCTCCGGACAGGGGGGCGACTGGGCCGAATTAGCTTTCTTT
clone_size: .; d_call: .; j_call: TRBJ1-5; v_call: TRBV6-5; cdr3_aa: CASRPLFGGSQPQHF; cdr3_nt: TGTGCCAGCAGACCCCTATTCGGTGGAAGCCAGCCCCAGCATTTT
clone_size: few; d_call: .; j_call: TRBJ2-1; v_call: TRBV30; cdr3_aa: CAWSVQGNEQFF; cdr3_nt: TGTGCCTGGAGTGTACAGGGAAATGAGCAGTTCTTC
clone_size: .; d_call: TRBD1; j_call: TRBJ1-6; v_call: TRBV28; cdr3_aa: CASTARPDRESLHF; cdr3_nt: TGTGCCAGCACCGCCAGACCCGACAGGGAATCCCTCCACTTT
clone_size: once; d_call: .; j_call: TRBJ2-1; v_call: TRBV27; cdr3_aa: CASSPYSSYNEQFF; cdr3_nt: TGTGCCAGCAGTCCATACAGCTCCTACAATGAGCAGTTCTTC
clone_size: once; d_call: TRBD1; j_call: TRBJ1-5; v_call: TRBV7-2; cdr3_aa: CASSLDRLGQARQPQHF; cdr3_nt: TGTGCCAGCAGCTTAGACCGTTTGGGACAGGCCCGACAGCCCCAGCATTTT
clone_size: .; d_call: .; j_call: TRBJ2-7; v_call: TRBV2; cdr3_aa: CASSIRGEQYF; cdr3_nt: TGTGCCAGCAGCATTAGGGGGGAGCAGTACTTC